This T cell receptor beta chain comes out of a study of blood T cell repertoires in COVID-19. This CDR3 region has 15 residues. Germline CDR1 and CDR2: MNHEY and SVGEGT. Trimming cost V 2 bases and J 6 bases; bases outside gene matches: 6. Here immunoSEQ multiplex PCR was the method, and the copy in TCRdb shows in-frame clones only, minus some. The repertoire holds about 200,000 clones, with 89% as singletons. Sequenced material: PBMCs or T cells enriched from blood (not recorded which). This clonotype was sampled from a woman younger than 45 with acute COVID-19. The chain employs TRBV6-2 or TRBV6-3 and TRBJ1-4; 7 bases fit TRBD1. The CDR3 region has the DNA TGTGCCAGCAGTTACGGCGGGACAGCCCATGAAAAACTGTTTTTT. This codes for CASSYGGTAHEKLFF.